The next 20 T cell receptor beta chains were all read from a single sample in a study of T cell responses to AZD1222 COVID-19 vaccine. Here immunoSEQ multiplex PCR was the method, and the copy in TCRdb shows in-frame clones only, minus some. Here the sample spans some 110,000 clones, roughly nine tenths being singletons. The sequences come from peripheral blood, collected on day 0 of AZD1222 vaccination. These receptors originate from an adult in good health.

This chain uses TRBV24-1 with TRBJ1-5; D unclear. Per the germline V gene, CDR1 is KGHDR and CDR2 is SFDVKD. The V end was cut by 0 bases, the J end by 5 bases, with 7 bases between. CDR3 length: 14 amino acids. CDR3 loop: CATSDLTTDQPQHF. Written as DNA, the CDR3 is TGTGCCACCAGTGATTTGACAACCGATCAGCCCCAGCATTTT.

The V call is TRBV6-2 or TRBV6-3, the J call TRBJ1-2; TRBD1 matches 10 bases. Trimming removed 6 bases from V and 4 bases from J; junction bases left unmatched: 11. The CDR3 runs to 16 residues. Germline values: CDR1 MNHEY, CDR2 SVGEGT. CDR3 nucleotide sequence: TGTGCCAGCAGCCGCTCCGGGACAGGGGTTTTCTATGGCTACACCTTC. Its translation is CASSRSGTGVFYGYTF.

V gene TRBV24-1 combines with J gene TRBJ1-2; D is uncertain. CDR3 length equals 14 residues. Trimming took off 3 bases at V and 2 bases at J, with 9 bases between the two ends. The germline V gene encodes CDR1 KGHDR and CDR2 SFDVKD. CDR3 in amino acids: CATSDPAENYGYTF. DNA for the CDR3: TGTGCCACCAGTGATCCGGCGGAAAACTATGGCTACACCTTC.

The chain carries TRBV28 and TRBJ2-1; perhaps TRBD2 as D (6 bases). This CDR3 region has 13 residues. From germline, CDR1 is MDHEN and CDR2 SYDVKM. The V gene lost 5 bases and the J gene lost 7 bases, with 12 bases spanning the gap. CDR3: CASSQRLVNEQFF. CDR3 nucleotide sequence: TGTGCCAGCAGTCAACGACTAGTAAATGAGCAGTTCTTC.

This chain joins TRBV4-1 and TRBJ1-1; D not certain. The CDR3 is 14 residues long. The V and J ends lost 1 base and 3 bases respectively, with 9 bases between them. The germline gives CDR1 MGHRA, CDR2 YSYEKL. As DNA, the CDR3 is TGCGCCAGCAGCCAAGTGGGTCGGCACACTGAAGCTTTCTTT. Its translation: CASSQVGRHTEAFF.

J is TRBJ2-1 and V is TRBV7-8, with 12 bases fitting TRBD2. J lost 6 bases, V lost 2 bases, and 2 bases had no gene match. The CDR3 covers 15 residues. CDR1 and CDR2 from the germline V gene are SGHVS and FQNEAQ. CDR3 DNA sequence: TGTGCCAGCAGCTTAAGACTAGCGGGAGTCAATGAGCAGTTCTTC. Encoded protein: CASSLRLAGVNEQFF.

This chain links TRBV9 with TRBJ1-2; 7 nucleotides match TRBD1. CDR1 and CDR2 from the germline V gene are SGDLS and YYNGEE. Trimming at V came to 5 bases and at J to 0 bases, leaving 7 bases not matched to a gene. CDR3 size: 15 residues. CDR3 DNA: TGTGCCAGCAGATCAGGGGGGGAGGCTAACTATGGCTACACCTTC. Its translation: CASRSGGEANYGYTF. Full variable domain (remainder filled in from reference TRBV9 and TRBJ1-2): DSGVTQTPKHLITATGQRVTLRCSPRSGDLSVYWYQQSLDQGLQFLIQYYNGEERAKGNILERFSAQQFPDLHSELNLSSLELGDSALYFCASRSGGEANYGYTFGSGTRLTVV.

This rearrangement joins TRBV5-1 to TRBJ1-2, with TRBD1 matching over 11 bases. Germline-derived CDR1 and CDR2 are SGHRS and YFSETQ. After removal of 4 bases from V and 5 bases from J, the junction contained 4 bases not matched to a gene. The CDR3 contains 14 residues. CDR3 loop: CASSPGTGGYGYTF. CDR3 nucleotide sequence: TGCGCCAGCAGCCCAGGGACAGGGGGGTATGGCTACACCTTC. The full variable domain, rest sourced from reference TRBV5-1 and TRBJ1-2, is KAGVTQTPRYLIKTRGQQVTLSCSPISGHRSVSWYQQTPGQGLQFLFEYFSETQRNKGNFPGRFSGRQFSNSRSEMNVSTLELGDSALYLCASSPGTGGYGYTFGSGTRLTVV.

This rearrangement joins TRBV27 to TRBJ2-3, with TRBD1 matching over 9 bases. Germline CDR1 reads MNHEY; CDR2 reads SMNVEV (reference sequence). This CDR3 comprises 17 residues. The V segment lost 4 bases and the J segment 3 bases; nucleotides outside the gene matches: 11. CDR3 residues: CASSSLAGTGRTDTQYF. DNA for the CDR3: TGTGCCAGCAGTTCCCTCGCCGGGACAGGGCGTACAGATACGCAGTATTTT.

The V gene is TRBV14, the J gene TRBJ1-6, with a possible D match to TRBD1 (6 bases). V dropped 4 bases and J dropped 10 bases, with 14 bases sitting between them. Germline lookup yields CDR1 SGHDN and CDR2 FVKESK. The CDR3 has 14 residues. The CDR3 region is CASSREGGLSPLHF. CDR3 sequence (DNA): TGTGCCAGCAGCCGAGAGGGGGGATTATCACCCCTCCACTTT.

This clone has only one observation. V and J are TRBV6-5 and TRBJ2-7; TRBD1 matches at 8 bases. J gave up 3 bases and V 6 bases, and 7 bases lay outside the gene matches. The CDR3 extends over 14 amino acids. The germline gives CDR1 MNHEY, CDR2 SVGAGI. The CDR3 loop is CASSQTGVFYEQYF. The CDR3, as DNA: TGTGCCAGCAGCCAGACAGGGGTATTCTACGAGCAGTACTTC.

This sequence joins TRBV18 and TRBJ2-6, with D perhaps TRBD2 (6 bases). Trimming shortened V by 10 bases and J by 4 bases, and 11 bases separated the two germline ends. The CDR3 extends over 13 amino acids. CDR1 and CDR2 from the germline V gene are KGHSH and LQKENI. CDR3 sequence (DNA): TGTGCCACCCTAGCGTCAGGGGCCAACGTCCTGACTTTC. It codes for CATLASGANVLTF. The full variable domain, its missing parts supplied by reference TRBV18 and TRBJ2-6, is NAGVMQNPRHLVRRRGQEARLRCSPMKGHSHVYWYRQLPEEGLKFMVYLQKENIIDESGMPKERFSAEFPKEGPSILRIQQVVRGDSAAYFCATLASGANVLTFGAGSRLTVL.

This chain uses TRBV10-2 with TRBJ1-6, with D uncertain. This CDR3 spans 15 amino acids. Germline assignment: CDR1 WSHSY and CDR2 SAAADI. The V gene lost 3 bases and the J gene lost 8 bases, with 14 bases spanning the gap. For the CDR3, the DNA is TGCGCCAGCAGTGACGGGCACCACGAGGATTCACCCCTCCACTTT. Translation: CASSDGHHEDSPLHF.

The V and J genes are TRBV30 and TRBJ2-3; D perhaps matches TRBD1 (6 bases). The germline V gene encodes CDR1 GTSNPN and CDR2 SVGIG (reference sequence). The V end lost 4 bases, the J end lost 4 bases, and 12 bases lay between the germline ends. The CDR3 extends over 13 amino acids. DNA of the CDR3: TGTGCCTGGACCCAGGGGACCGCAGATACGCAGTATTTT. As protein: CAWTQGTADTQYF.

J is TRBJ2-1 and V is TRBV4-3, with D possibly matching TRBD2 (6 bases). V gave up 4 bases and J gave up 0 bases, with 16 bases separating them. The germline gives CDR1 LGHNA, CDR2 YSLEER. The CDR3 has 17 amino acids. The CDR3, as DNA: TGCGCCAGCAGCCTCGGTTCCGCGGGAAGCTCCTACAATGAGCAGTTCTTC. This sequence encodes CASSLGSAGSSYNEQFF.

The chain uses TRBV7-9 and TRBJ2-7, with 9 bases fitting TRBD1. Germline lookup yields CDR1 SEHNR and CDR2 FQNEAQ (reference sequence). V was clipped by 4 bases and J by 2 bases; unmatched bases: 3. The CDR3 length is 14 residues. The CDR3 loop reads CASSSGTGTYEQYF. CDR3 in DNA: TGTGCCAGCAGCTCCGGGACAGGGACCTACGAGCAGTACTTC.

The chain has TRBV19 and TRBJ1-4; 10 nucleotides line up with TRBD1. V lost 3 bases, J lost 6 bases, and 7 bases stayed unmatched. The germline gives CDR1 LNHDA, CDR2 SQIVND (reference sequence). The CDR3 runs to 16 residues. The CDR3 DNA reads TGTGCCAGTAGTATGGGGGCCGGGACAGGGGATGAAAAACTGTTTTTT. Translating it yields CASSMGAGTGDEKLFF.

The chain couples TRBV7-3 to TRBJ2-1; no definite D call. The CDR3 totals 13 residues. V lost 3 bases, J lost 7 bases, and 10 bases lay in between. Germline CDR1 SGHTA, CDR2 FQGTGA. The CDR3 spells CASSLPPGNEQFF. CDR3 sequence (DNA): TGTGCCAGCAGCTTGCCCCCCGGAAATGAGCAGTTCTTC.

This chain connects TRBV9 to TRBJ1-2; no clear D. Germline CDR1 SGDLS, CDR2 YYNGEE. V gave up 3 bases and J gave up 2 bases, with 14 bases separating them. This CDR3 spans 15 amino acids. In nucleotides, the CDR3 is TGTGCCAGCAGCGAGAACAGCGTCATAAACTATGGCTACACCTTC. This gives the protein CASSENSVINYGYTF.

This chain joins TRBV10-2 and TRBJ2-7; TRBD1 aligns across 10 bases. V dropped 6 bases and J dropped 2; count of bases not matched to a gene: 7. Germline lookup yields CDR1 WSHSY and CDR2 SAAADI. The CDR3 has 15 residues. For the CDR3, the DNA is TGCGCCAGCAGCCCCGGGACAGGGGCGACCTACGAGCAGTACGTC. This translates into CASSPGTGATYEQYV.